One sample yielded the 12 T cell receptor beta chains listed below, sequenced in a study of T cells in women clearing cervical HPV infection. TCRdb's copy holds only in-frame clones and misses some; the assay was immunoSEQ multiplex PCR. The sample yields roughly 35,000 clones, of which the top ten take up 3.7%. Sequencing input: blood buffy coat. These receptors all stem from a woman aged 18 to 75 with a cervical HPV16 infection that either progressed to CIN3+ or cleared (not recorded which).

Points on this clone: The CDR3 end is not reached by the read, which stops 3 residues before it; the germline J gene fills it in. The chain couples TRBV7-2 to TRBJ1-3; no firm D call. The V gene's germline CDR1 is SGHTA and CDR2 FQGNSA. V lost 5 bases to trimming and J lost 1 base, with 9 bases between them. The CDR3 length is 14 residues. CDR3 region: CASSRGPSGNTIYF. Incomplete CDR3 DNA: TGTGCCAGCAGCCGGGGTCCATCTGGAAACACC.

About this clone itself: With the read ending 3 residues before the CDR3 end, the germline J gene is used to fill in that end. The V gene is TRBV11-3, the J gene TRBJ2-3, with 8 bases identical to TRBD2. Germline V gene sequence: CDR1 SGHNT, CDR2 YENEEA. This CDR3 comprises 15 residues. With 4 bases clipped from V and 3 bases from J, the junction kept 6 bases outside the gene matches. The CDR3 spells CASSSGLAPTDTQYF. The sequenced part of the CDR3 DNA is TGTGCCAGCAGCTCAGGACTAGCTCCGACAGATACG.

Worth noting for this clone: The sequence runs out 3 residues before the end of the CDR3; the remainder is reconstructed from the germline J gene. The chain carries TRBV19 and TRBJ2-6, with TRBD1 identical over 11 bases. Germline CDR1 LNHDA, CDR2 SQIVND (reference sequence). The CDR3 contains 16 residues. J gave up 1 base and V 6 bases, and 2 bases lay outside the gene matches. CDR3 amino acids: CASRGQGGSGANVLTF. CDR3 bases read: TGTGCCAGTAGGGGACAGGGGGGGTCTGGGGCCAACGTC.

Partial CDR3 DNA: TGTGCCAGCAGTTTATACAGGGGGCGGGCTGGC. Protein: CASSLYRGRAG. The entire CDR3 protein reads CASSLYRGRAGYTF. The chain combines TRBV28 with TRBJ1-2; 9 positions match TRBD1. The observed sequence ends 3 residues before the CDR3 terminus, with the missing tail filled in from the germline J gene. Trimming at V came to 1 base and at J to 7 bases, leaving 4 bases not matched to a gene. The CDR3 is 14 amino acids. CDR1 and CDR2 (germline): MDHEN, SYDVKM.

Notes on this clone: Read coverage stops 3 residues before the CDR3 terminus; the germline J gene supplies the remainder. The gene calls are TRBV15 and TRBJ1-3; 7 nucleotides line up with TRBD1. Germline V gene data show CDR1 as LNHNV and CDR2 as YYDKDF (reference sequence). The CDR3 covers 16 residues. Losses at the gene ends were 3 bases for V and 0 bases for J; bases not matched to a gene: 5. CDR3 DNA (partial): TGTGCCACCAGCAGCGGACAGGTTTACTCTGGAAACACC. As protein: CATSSGQVYSGNT. The entire CDR3 is CATSSGQVYSGNTIYF.

As concerns this clone: The CDR3 is cut off 3 residues early in the read; its end comes from the germline J gene. The genes are TRBV19 and TRBJ1-5; possibly TRBD1 for D (5 bases). Germline CDR1 and CDR2: LNHDA and SQIVND (reference sequence). V gave up 5 bases and J gave up 4 bases, with 24 bases separating them. This CDR3 is built from 18 residues. CDR3 residues: CASSGPGPGKNSNQPQHF. The DNA read from the CDR3 is TGTGCCAGTAGTGGACCGGGCCCAGGGAAGAATTCAAATCAGCCC.

To note about this clone: Read coverage stops 3 residues before the CDR3 terminus; the germline J gene supplies the remainder. The rearrangement uses TRBV7-8 and TRBJ1-2; 9 bases are shared with TRBD1. There are 15 residues in the CDR3. Germline-derived CDR1 and CDR2 are SGHVS and FQNEAQ. The DNA read from the CDR3 is TGTGCCAGCAGCCCGGGACAGGGACCCTCCTACGAC. Amino acids: CASSPGQGPSYD. The entire CDR3 is CASSPGQGPSYDYTF.

As for this clone: Coverage ceases 3 residues before the CDR3 finishes, and the germline J gene fills in the end. The V and J genes are TRBV7-6 and TRBJ2-1; 11 bases match TRBD2. V shed 4 bases and J 5 bases; nucleotides not matched to a gene: 7. The CDR3 sequence is 16 residues long. Germline values: CDR1 SGHVS, CDR2 FNYEAQ. The sequenced CDR3 bases are TGTGCCAGCAGCTCGATTAGCGGGAGGGCCCACAATGAG. It specifies CASSSISGRAHNE. The whole CDR3 sequence reads CASSSISGRAHNEQFF.

To note about this clone: The read halts 3 residues ahead of the CDR3 end, with the missing end drawn from the germline J gene. The rearrangement uses TRBV5-1 and TRBJ1-2; the D gene is possibly TRBD1 (6 bases). Germline V gene sequence: CDR1 SGHRS, CDR2 YFSETQ. The CDR3 sequence is 15 residues long. V was clipped by 1 base and J by 4 bases, with 14 bases between them. The DNA read from the CDR3 is TGCGCCAGCAGCTTGATGACGGACAGCCCCTATGGC. It encodes CASSLMTDSPYG. The whole CDR3 reads CASSLMTDSPYGYTF. The entire variable domain, with the rest obtained from reference TRBV5-1 and TRBJ1-2, is as follows: KAGVTQTPRYLIKTRGQQVTLSCSPISGHRSVSWYQQTPGQGLQFLFEYFSETQRNKGNFPGRFSGRQFSNSRSEMNVSTLELGDSALYLCASSLMTDSPYGYTFGSGTRLTVV.

Points on this clone: The read ends 3 residues shy of where the CDR3 ends; the end is completed using the germline J gene. This rearrangement joins TRBV28 to TRBJ2-1, with 14 bases fitting TRBD2. This CDR3 has 18 residues. The V gene end was trimmed by 4 bases and the J gene end by 9 bases; junction bases not matched to a gene: 14. In germline, CDR1 is MDHEN, CDR2 SYDVKM. CDR3 region: CASSSGLAGVGGPGEQFF. The DNA read from the CDR3 is TGTGCCAGCAGTTCGGGACTAGCGGGAGTAGGGGGCCCAGGTGAG.

Turning to this clone: The CDR3 end is not reached by the read, which stops 3 residues before it; the germline J gene fills it in. This rearrangement joins TRBV30 to TRBJ1-5; the match to TRBD1 covers 9 bases. CDR1 GTSNPN and CDR2 SVGIG come from the germline V gene (reference sequence). The CDR3 contains 13 residues. Losses at the gene ends were 2 bases for V and 6 bases for J; bases not matched to a gene: 2. CDR3 DNA (partial): TGTGCCTGGAGTACAGGGGGCATTCAGCCC. Protein: CAWSTGGIQP. The whole CDR3 sequence is CAWSTGGIQPQHF.

Regarding this clone: Coverage ceases 3 residues before the CDR3 finishes, and the germline J gene fills in the end. J is TRBJ1-2 and V is TRBV30; 8 nucleotides line up with TRBD1. The CDR3 covers 15 residues. Germline CDR1 reads GTSNPN; CDR2 reads SVGIG (reference sequence). The sequenced CDR3 bases are TGTGCCTGGAGTGTACCCGGACAGGGTAACTTCGGC. This translates into CAWSVPGQGNFG. The whole CDR3 region reads CAWSVPGQGNFGYTF.